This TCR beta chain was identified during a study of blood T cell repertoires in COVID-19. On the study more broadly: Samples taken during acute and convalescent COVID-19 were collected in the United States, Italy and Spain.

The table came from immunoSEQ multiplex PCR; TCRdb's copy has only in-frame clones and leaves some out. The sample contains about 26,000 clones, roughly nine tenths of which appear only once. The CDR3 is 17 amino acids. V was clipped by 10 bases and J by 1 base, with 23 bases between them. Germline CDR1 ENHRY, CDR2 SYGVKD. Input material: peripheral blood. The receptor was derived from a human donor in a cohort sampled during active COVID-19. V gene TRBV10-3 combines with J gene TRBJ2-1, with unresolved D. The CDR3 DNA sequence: TGTGCCACCACCGAGCCCTCCTCCCCTCGGTCCTACAATGAGCAGTTCTTC. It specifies CATTEPSSPRSYNEQFF.